Each of the 8 T cell receptor beta chains below was sequenced from the same sample in a study of T cell changes during pregnancy in multiple sclerosis. TCRdb keeps only in-frame clones here, not all; method: immunoSEQ multiplex PCR. The sample lists 58,000 or so clones, 75% to 95% occurring once. The material sequenced was peripheral blood, taken in the first trimester of pregnancy. Receptor source: a female donor in good health, enrolled as a control in a pregnancy study.

This clone came up a few times. This chain uses TRBV19 with TRBJ1-5; D is unclear. Deletions cut 6 bases from V and 9 bases from J, with 12 bases between. The CDR3 length is 12 residues. CDR1 is LNHDA and CDR2 is SQIVND in the germline V gene (reference sequence). CDR3 region: CASSPEVGPQHF. CDR3 sequence (DNA): TGTGCCAGTAGCCCCGAGGTTGGGCCCCAGCATTTT.

The chain combines TRBV7-2 with TRBJ1-5; D perhaps matches TRBD1 (6 bases). In germline, CDR1 is SGHTA, CDR2 FQGNSA. The V end lost 3 bases, the J end lost 6 bases, and 12 bases lay between the germline ends. This CDR3 spans 14 amino acids. The CDR3 reads CASSFYRDSQPQHF. The CDR3 nucleotides are TGTGCCAGCAGCTTCTACAGGGATAGTCAGCCCCAGCATTTT.

The chain carries TRBV1 and TRBJ1-2. TRBV1 is shown as a pseudogene. CDR3 length equals 15 residues. CDR3 DNA: TGCACCAGCAGGTCGCCCCCATCGAGGTTTTATGGCTACACCTTC. Protein product: CTSRSPPSRFYGYTF.

This clone has just a few counts. The rearrangement joins TRBV10-3 to TRBJ1-2; D remains ambiguous. CDR3 length: 12 amino acids. V gave up 8 bases and J gave up 6 bases, with 13 bases separating them. Germline V gene sequence: CDR1 ENHRY, CDR2 SYGVKD. In DNA form, the CDR3 reads TGTGCCATCGGCGGGTTTGAGGATGGCTACACCTTC. This codes for CAIGGFEDGYTF.

The chain links TRBV2 to TRBJ2-2; 8 bases line up with TRBD2. This CDR3 has 16 residues. V dropped 5 bases and J dropped 7; count of bases not matched to a gene: 12. Per germline, CDR1 SNHLY and CDR2 FYNNEI. The CDR3 protein is CASSLTGGRFNGELFF. CDR3 DNA sequence: TGTGCCAGCAGTCTGACGGGAGGGCGATTCAACGGGGAGCTGTTTTTT.

V gene TRBV5-5 combines with J gene TRBJ1-3, with D tentatively TRBD1 (6 bases). Trimming stripped 2 bases from V and 6 bases from J, with 12 bases between. CDR3 length: 14 residues. Looked up from germline, CDR1 is SGHKS and CDR2 is YYEKEE (reference sequence). CDR3 region: CASSFRTEANTIYF. CDR3 DNA sequence: TGTGCCAGCAGCTTCAGGACAGAGGCAAACACCATATATTTT.

This chain links TRBV27 with TRBJ2-7, with D unresolved. With 2 bases removed from V and 12 bases from J, the gap between germline ends came to 17 bases. The CDR3 is made up of 13 amino acids. In germline, CDR1 is MNHEY, CDR2 SMNVEV (reference sequence). CDR3 in DNA: TGTGCCAGCAGTTTAATCAGGTATGGGCTGCTGTACTTC. Translating it yields CASSLIRYGLLYF.

The chain is built from TRBV7-2 and TRBJ2-7, with 10 positions matching TRBD2. The trim removed 5 bases at V and 4 bases at J, leaving 11 bases unmatched. CDR1 is SGHTA and CDR2 is FQGNSA in the germline V gene. The CDR3 is 16 residues long. The CDR3 spells CASSTQPGLAAYEQYF. CDR3 coding DNA: TGTGCCAGCAGCACCCAACCCGGACTAGCGGCTTACGAGCAGTACTTC.